This T cell receptor beta chain derives from a study of T-cell reconstitution after alpha-beta-depleted transplantation in children. A note on this clonotype: Without the conserved terminal phenylalanine or tryptophan, this CDR3 likely stems from a read error.

This CDR3 spans 14 amino acids. Germline V CDR1 and CDR2: LNHNV, YYDKDF (reference sequence). V lost 2 bases, J lost 4 bases, and 3 bases stayed unmatched. Unique molecular identifiers were used in preparing the TCRbeta library. TCRdb passed the PCR reads through MiXCR, listing each CDR3 protein once. In the table there are around 450,000 distinct CDR3 sequences, around 46% of which are singletons. The sequence was collected from a girl between 2 and 10 years old with aplastic anemia, due to receive a stem cell transplant. This chain connects TRBV15 to TRBJ2-5; 8 bases align to TRBD2. This specimen was PBMCs, taken before TCRalphabeta/CD19-depleted stem cell transplant. The DNA for the CDR3 is TGTGCCACCAGCAGATCGGGACTAGGAGAGACCCAGTACTTA. Translation: CATSRSGLGETQYL.